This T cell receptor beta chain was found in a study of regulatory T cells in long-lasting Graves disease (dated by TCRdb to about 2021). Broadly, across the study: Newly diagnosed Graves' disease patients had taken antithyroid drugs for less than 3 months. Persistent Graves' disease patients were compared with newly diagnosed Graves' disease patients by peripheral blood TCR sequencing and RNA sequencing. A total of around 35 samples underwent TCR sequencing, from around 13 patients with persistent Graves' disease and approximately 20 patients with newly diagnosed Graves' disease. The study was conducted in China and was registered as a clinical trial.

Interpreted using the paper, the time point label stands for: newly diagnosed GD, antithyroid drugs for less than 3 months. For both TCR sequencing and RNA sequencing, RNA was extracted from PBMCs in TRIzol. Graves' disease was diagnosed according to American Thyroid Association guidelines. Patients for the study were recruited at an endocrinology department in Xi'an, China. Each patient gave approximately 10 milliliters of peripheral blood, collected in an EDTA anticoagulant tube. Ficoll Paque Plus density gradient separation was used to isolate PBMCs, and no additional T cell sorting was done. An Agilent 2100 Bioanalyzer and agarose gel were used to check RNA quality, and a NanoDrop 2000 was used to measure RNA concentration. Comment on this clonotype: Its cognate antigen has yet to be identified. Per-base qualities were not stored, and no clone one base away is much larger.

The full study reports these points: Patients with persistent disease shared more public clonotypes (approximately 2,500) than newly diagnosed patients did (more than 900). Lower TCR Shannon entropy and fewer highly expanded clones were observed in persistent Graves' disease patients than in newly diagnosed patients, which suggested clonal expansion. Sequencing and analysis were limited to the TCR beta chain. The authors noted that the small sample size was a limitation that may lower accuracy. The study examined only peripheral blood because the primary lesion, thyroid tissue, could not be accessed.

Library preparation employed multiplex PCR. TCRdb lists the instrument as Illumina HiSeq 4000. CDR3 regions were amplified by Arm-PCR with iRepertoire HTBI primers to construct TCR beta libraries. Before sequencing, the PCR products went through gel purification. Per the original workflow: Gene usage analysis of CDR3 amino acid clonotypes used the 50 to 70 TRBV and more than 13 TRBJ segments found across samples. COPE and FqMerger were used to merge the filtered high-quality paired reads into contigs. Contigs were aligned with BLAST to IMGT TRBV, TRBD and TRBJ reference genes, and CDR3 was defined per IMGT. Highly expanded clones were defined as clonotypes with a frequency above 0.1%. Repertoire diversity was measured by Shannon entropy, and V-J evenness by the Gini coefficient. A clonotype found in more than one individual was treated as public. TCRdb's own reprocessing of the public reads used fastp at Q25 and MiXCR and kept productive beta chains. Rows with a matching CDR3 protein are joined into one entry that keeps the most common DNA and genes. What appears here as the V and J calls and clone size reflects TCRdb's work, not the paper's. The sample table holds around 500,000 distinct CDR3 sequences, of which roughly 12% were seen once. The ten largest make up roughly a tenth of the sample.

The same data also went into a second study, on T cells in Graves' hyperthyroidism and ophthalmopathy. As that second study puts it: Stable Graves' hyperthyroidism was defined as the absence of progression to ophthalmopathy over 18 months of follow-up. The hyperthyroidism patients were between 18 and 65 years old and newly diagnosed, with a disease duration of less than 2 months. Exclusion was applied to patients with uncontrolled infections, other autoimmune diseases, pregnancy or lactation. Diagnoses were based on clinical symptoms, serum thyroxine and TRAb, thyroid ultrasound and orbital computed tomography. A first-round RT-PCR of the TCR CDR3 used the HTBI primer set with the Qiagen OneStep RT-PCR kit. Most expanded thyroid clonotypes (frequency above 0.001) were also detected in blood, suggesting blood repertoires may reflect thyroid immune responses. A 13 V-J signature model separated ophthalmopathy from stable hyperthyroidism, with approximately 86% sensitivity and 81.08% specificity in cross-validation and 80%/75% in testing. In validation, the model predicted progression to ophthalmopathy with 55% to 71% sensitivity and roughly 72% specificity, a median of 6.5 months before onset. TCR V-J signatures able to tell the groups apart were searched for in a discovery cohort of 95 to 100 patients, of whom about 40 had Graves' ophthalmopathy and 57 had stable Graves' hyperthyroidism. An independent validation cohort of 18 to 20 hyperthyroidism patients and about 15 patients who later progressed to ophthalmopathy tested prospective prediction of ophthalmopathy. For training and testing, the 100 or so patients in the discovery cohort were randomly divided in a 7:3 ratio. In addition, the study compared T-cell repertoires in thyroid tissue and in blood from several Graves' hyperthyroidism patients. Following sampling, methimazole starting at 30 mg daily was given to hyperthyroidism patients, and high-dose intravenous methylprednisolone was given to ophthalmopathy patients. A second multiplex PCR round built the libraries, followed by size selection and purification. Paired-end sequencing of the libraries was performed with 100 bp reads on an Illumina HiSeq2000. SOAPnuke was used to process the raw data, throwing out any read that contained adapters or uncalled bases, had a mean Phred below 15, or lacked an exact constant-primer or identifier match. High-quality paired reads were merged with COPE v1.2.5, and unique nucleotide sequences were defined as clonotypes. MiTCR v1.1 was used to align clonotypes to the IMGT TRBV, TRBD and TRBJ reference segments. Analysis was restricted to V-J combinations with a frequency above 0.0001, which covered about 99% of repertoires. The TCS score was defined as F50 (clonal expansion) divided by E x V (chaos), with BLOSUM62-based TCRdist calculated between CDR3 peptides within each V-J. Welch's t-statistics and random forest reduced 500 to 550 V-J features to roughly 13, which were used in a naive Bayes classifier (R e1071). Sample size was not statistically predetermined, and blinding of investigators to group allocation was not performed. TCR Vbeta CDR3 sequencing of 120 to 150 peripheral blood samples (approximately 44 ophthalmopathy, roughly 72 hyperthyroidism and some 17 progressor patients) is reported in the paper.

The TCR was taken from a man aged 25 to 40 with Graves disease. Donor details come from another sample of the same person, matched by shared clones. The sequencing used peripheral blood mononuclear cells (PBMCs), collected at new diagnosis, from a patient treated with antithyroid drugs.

The CDR3 protein is CAWSVSDRVDGYTF. In nucleotide form, the sequence is TGTGCCTGGAGTGTAAGTGACAGGGTAGATGGCTACACCTTC. The sequence joins TRBV30 to TRBJ1-2; 7 junctional bases match TRBD1. From the germline V gene (reference sequence), CDR1 is GTSNPN and CDR2 is SVGIG. The CDR3 has 14 amino acids, counting the end cysteine and phenylalanine. Only the CDR3 DNA stays, 42 bases, in frame from base 1. Trimmed from V: 0 bases; trimmed from J: 6 bases; junction bases lacking a gene match: 7.